Below are 12 T cell receptor beta chains sequenced from a single sample in a study of T cell clonality in common variable immunodeficiency. TCRdb's copy holds only in-frame clones and misses some; the assay was immunoSEQ multiplex PCR. There are approximately 46,000 clones in the sample, none observed a single time. The sample taken for sequencing was peripheral blood mononuclear cells. These receptors came from a person aged 18 to 70 in good health.

This clone was seen at least ten times. The sequence runs out 3 residues before the end of the CDR3; the remainder is reconstructed from the germline J gene. The J gene is TRBJ2-7, the V gene TRBV19; TRBD1 matches at 9 bases. CDR3 size: 17 residues. With 5 bases clipped from V and 0 bases from J, the junction kept 11 bases outside the gene matches. Germline V gives CDR1 LNHDA, CDR2 SQIVND (reference sequence). CDR3 sequence reads: CASSPRTGARSSYEQYF. CDR3 DNA, as far as it was read: TGTGCCAGTAGTCCAAGGACAGGGGCAAGGAGCTCCTACGAG.

This clone was counted ten times or more. The read comes to an end 3 residues before the CDR3 does, leaving the germline J gene to fill in the end. V gene TRBV30 combines with J gene TRBJ2-2; TRBD2 matches 9 bases. The V gene's germline CDR1 is GTSNPN and CDR2 SVGIG (reference sequence). V lost 3 bases, J lost 5 bases, and 7 bases stayed unmatched. The CDR3 is 15 amino acids. The CDR3 loop reads CAWRGGGAGTGELFF. The CDR3 bases that were read are TGTGCCTGGAGGGGCGGGGGGGCAGGGACCGGGGAG. Supplemented by reference TRBV30 and TRBJ2-2, the full variable domain reads SQTIHQWPATLVQPVGSPLSLECTVEGTSNPNLYWYRQAAGRGLQLLFYSVGIGQISSEVPQNLSASRPQDRQFILSSKKLLLSDSGFYLCAWRGGGAGTGELFFGEGSRLTVL.

This clone was detected ten times or more. The CDR3 extends 3 residues past the end of the read, so its final part is completed from the germline J gene. The V and J genes are TRBV20-1 and TRBJ1-2, with D unresolved. CDR3 length: 14 residues. Between the trimmed V and J ends, which lost 3 bases and 4 bases, there was a span of 15 bases. CDR1 and CDR2 (germline): DFQATT, SNEGSKA (reference sequence). CDR3 bases read: TGCAGTGCTAGGGGCCTCGAGTCCTCCTATGGC. Translating it yields CSARGLESSYG. The full CDR3 protein reads CSARGLESSYGYTF.

This clone has a handful of counts. A far larger clone lies a single base away; this is likely a read error. The read falls 3 residues short of the CDR3 end, and the missing part is taken from the germline J gene. This chain joins TRBV19 and TRBJ2-2; 10 nucleotides line up with TRBD2. Germline loops: CDR1 LNHDA, CDR2 SQIVND (reference sequence). CDR3 length: 16 amino acids. The DNA read from the CDR3 is TGTGCCATTAGTGTCCTCGGGACTAGCGTCGCCGGGGAG. It translates to CAISVLGTSVAGE. The full CDR3 reads CAISVLGTSVAGELFF.

This clone was seen only a few times. The CDR3 end lies 3 residues beyond the end of the read and is filled in from the germline J gene. The chain has TRBV2 and TRBJ2-2, with D possibly being TRBD2 (5 bases). CDR3 size: 15 residues. CDR1 is SNHLY, CDR2 FYNNEI, per germline. The chain's CDR3 is CASSDVSGVNSPLFF. The part of the CDR3 DNA that was read is TGTGCCAGCAGTGACGTTTCCGGGGTGAATTCACCG.

This clone was observed at least ten times. The read falls 3 residues short of the CDR3 end, and the missing part is taken from the germline J gene. The rearrangement joins TRBV7-6 to TRBJ2-5, with TRBD2 as a possible D gene (7 bases). The CDR3 spans 17 residues. Trimming removed 2 bases from V and 5 bases from J, with 21 bases in between. Germline values: CDR1 SGHVS, CDR2 FNYEAQ. The CDR3 bases that were read are TGTGCCAGCAGCTTAACTCGGGGCCACGGGGGGCGCGAGACC. Its protein product is CASSLTRGHGGRET. The CDR3 in its entirety is CASSLTRGHGGRETQYF.

This clone occurred many times. The CDR3 end falls 3 residues outside the read, so it is completed with the germline J gene. This chain uses TRBV6-4 with TRBJ2-1, with 7 nucleotides matching TRBD1. Per the germline V gene, CDR1 is MRHNA and CDR2 is SNTAGT. The CDR3 contains 15 residues. The V and J ends lost 4 bases and 5 bases, in that order; junction bases with no gene match: 8. The CDR3 protein is CASSVRTGPHNEQFF. The sequenced part of the CDR3 DNA is TGTGCCAGCAGTGTTAGGACAGGACCCCACAATGAG.

This clone showed up many times. The read ends 3 residues shy of where the CDR3 ends; the end is completed using the germline J gene. This chain links TRBV19 with TRBJ1-1, with D possibly matching TRBD1 (6 bases). This CDR3 has 15 residues. Trimming took 5 bases from V and 4 from J, leaving 17 bases between them. The germline gives CDR1 LNHDA, CDR2 SQIVND (reference sequence). The CDR3 is CASSLPNRAPTEAFF. The CDR3 DNA, read in part, is TGTGCCAGTAGTCTACCCAACAGGGCTCCCACTGAA.

At least ten counts were recorded for this clone. The CDR3 end is not reached by the read, which stops 3 residues before it; the germline J gene fills it in. The rearrangement uses TRBV5-1 and TRBJ2-2; D is unclear. Germline-derived CDR1 and CDR2 are SGHRS and YFSETQ. The V and J ends lost 0 bases and 8 bases respectively, with 5 bases between them. The CDR3 totals 12 residues. Here the CDR3 reads CASSLDMGELFF. The CDR3 bases that were read are TGCGCCAGCAGCTTGGATATGGGGGAG.

Ten or more counts support this clone. The observed sequence ends 3 residues before the CDR3 terminus, with the missing tail filled in from the germline J gene. The V gene is TRBV7-8, the J gene TRBJ2-7, with no clear D. Trimming pared 5 bases from V and 3 bases from J, leaving 5 bases between. The CDR3 extends over 11 amino acids. CDR1 and CDR2 from the germline V gene are SGHVS and FQNEAQ. The CDR3 bases that were read are TGTGCCAGCAGCAAAGGCTACGAG. This sequence encodes CASSKGYE. The full CDR3 is CASSKGYEQYF.

In this sample, this clone turned up many times. The CDR3 end lies 3 residues beyond the end of the read and is filled in from the germline J gene. The chain combines TRBV20-1 with TRBJ2-6, with TRBD2 matching 8 bases. CDR3 length equals 15 residues. Germline values: CDR1 DFQATT, CDR2 SNEGSKA (reference sequence). With V trimmed by 3 bases and J by 4 bases, 5 bases remained unmatched. Partial CDR3 DNA: TGCAGTGCTAGCGGGGGGGCCGGAGGGGCCAACGTC. Translation gives CSASGGAGGANV. In full, the CDR3 is CSASGGAGGANVLTF.

This clone came up many times. Read data end 3 residues before the CDR3 end; the end is taken from the germline J gene. This chain connects TRBV7-2 to TRBJ2-5; D gene ambiguous. V dropped 5 bases and J dropped 4 bases, with 8 bases sitting between them. Germline loops: CDR1 SGHTA, CDR2 FQGNSA. The CDR3 is 12 amino acids. The CDR3: CASSPSPETQYF. The DNA read from the CDR3 is TGTGCCAGCAGCCCCAGTCCAGAGACC.